This T cell receptor beta chain was sequenced for a study of control samples from healthy donors and cancer patients. Assay: immunoSEQ multiplex PCR; the TCRdb copy retains only in-frame clones and omits some. Among hundreds of thousands of clones listed, more than 80% were seen once. The ends were cut back, 5 bases at V and 3 bases at J, with 9 bases in the middle. Germline CDR1 SGHDT, CDR2 YYEEEE. This CDR3 has 13 amino acids. Sample: PBMCs. The genes are TRBV5-6 and TRBJ1-5; the D gene is possibly TRBD1 (6 bases). This receptor was identified in a man aged 35-49 years with head and neck cancer. The DNA of the CDR3 is TGTGCCAGCAGTAGGACAGCCAATCAGCCCCAGCATTTT. It yields the protein CASSRTANQPQHF.